This TCR beta chain came from a study of T cells after posttransplantation cyclophosphamide. Findings and limits, study-wide: Donor CD8+ memory clones often dominated recipient blood repertoires at later times.

Sequencing was performed with immunoSEQ multiplex PCR; in TCRdb, only in-frame clones are kept and a portion is missing. The sample lists tens of thousands of clones, roughly 94% occurring once. A note on this clone: The target antigen is unknown.

V lost 0 bases, J lost 1 base, and 2 bases stayed unmatched. This CDR3 contains 15 residues. Germline V gene lookup returns CDR1 SGDLS and CDR2 YYNGEE. The sample taken for sequencing was PBMCs. The source is a woman aged 25 to 39 in good health and a related stem cell transplant donor. The V and J genes are TRBV9 and TRBJ1-1; 8 positions agree with TRBD1. The CDR3 DNA follows: TGTGCCAGCAGCGTAGCTGGACAGGGGAACACTGAAGCTTTCTTT. Its translation is CASSVAGQGNTEAFF.